This entry concerns a single T cell receptor (beta chain). The data were taken from a study of blood T cell repertoires in COVID-19. This CDR3 is 19 amino acids long. The repertoire was sequenced with immunoSEQ multiplex PCR; TCRdb's copy has only in-frame clones and lacks some. The sample has some 46,000 clones; 80% to 90% are singletons. This clonotype originated in a woman aged 80 or over with COVID-19, enrolled during active disease. The gene calls are TRBV21-1 and TRBJ2-3; the table's D call of TRBD1 was not tested on the DNA. TRBV21-1 is a pseudogene locus. The sequenced sample consisted of peripheral blood. The CDR3 sequence is CASSKGFWTLAGVTDTQYF. CDR3 nucleotides: TGTGCCAGCAGCAAAGGATTTTGGACGTTGGCAGGGGTGACAGATACGCAGTATTTT.